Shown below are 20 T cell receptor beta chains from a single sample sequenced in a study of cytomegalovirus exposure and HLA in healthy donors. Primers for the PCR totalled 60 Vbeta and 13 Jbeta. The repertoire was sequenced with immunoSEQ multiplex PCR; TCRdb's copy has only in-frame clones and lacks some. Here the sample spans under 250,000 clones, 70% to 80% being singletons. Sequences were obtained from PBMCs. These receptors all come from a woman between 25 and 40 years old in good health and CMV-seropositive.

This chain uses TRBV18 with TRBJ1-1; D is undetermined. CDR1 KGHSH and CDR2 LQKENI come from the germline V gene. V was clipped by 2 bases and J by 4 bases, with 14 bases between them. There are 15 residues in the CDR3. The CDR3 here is CASSPIGFLGTEAFF. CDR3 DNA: TGTGCCAGCTCACCAATCGGTTTTCTAGGCACTGAAGCTTTCTTT.

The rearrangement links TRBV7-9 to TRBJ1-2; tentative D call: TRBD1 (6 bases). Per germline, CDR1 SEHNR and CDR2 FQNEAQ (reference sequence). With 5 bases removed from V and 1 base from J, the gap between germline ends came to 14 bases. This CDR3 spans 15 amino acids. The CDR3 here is CASSGQGGINYGYTF. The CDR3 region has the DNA TGTGCCAGCAGCGGACAAGGGGGAATTAACTATGGCTACACCTTC.

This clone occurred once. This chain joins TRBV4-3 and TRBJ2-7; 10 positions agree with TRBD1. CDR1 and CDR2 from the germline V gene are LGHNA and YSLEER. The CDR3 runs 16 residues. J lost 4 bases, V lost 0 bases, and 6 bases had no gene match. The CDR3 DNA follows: TGCGCCAGCAGCCAAGAGCGGACAGGGGGGAGGTACGAGCAGTACTTC. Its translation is CASSQERTGGRYEQYF.

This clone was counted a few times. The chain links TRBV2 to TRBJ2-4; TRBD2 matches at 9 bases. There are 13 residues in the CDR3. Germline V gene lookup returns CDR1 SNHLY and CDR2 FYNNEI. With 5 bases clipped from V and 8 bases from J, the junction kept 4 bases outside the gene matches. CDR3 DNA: TGTGCCAGCAGTAGGGCTAGCGGGGACATTCAGTACTTC. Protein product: CASSRASGDIQYF. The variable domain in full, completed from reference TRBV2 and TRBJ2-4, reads EPEVTQTPSHQVTQMGQEVILRCVPISNHLYFYWYRQILGQKVEFLVSFYNNEISEKSEIFDDQFSVERPDGSNFTLKIRSTKLEDSAMYFCASSRASGDIQYFGAGTRLSVL.

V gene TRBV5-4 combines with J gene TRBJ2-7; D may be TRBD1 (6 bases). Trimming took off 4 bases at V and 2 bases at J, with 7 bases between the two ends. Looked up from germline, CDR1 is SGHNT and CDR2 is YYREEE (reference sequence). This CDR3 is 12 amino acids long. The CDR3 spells CASSEGAYEQYF. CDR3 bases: TGTGCCAGCAGCGAGGGGGCCTACGAGCAGTACTTC.

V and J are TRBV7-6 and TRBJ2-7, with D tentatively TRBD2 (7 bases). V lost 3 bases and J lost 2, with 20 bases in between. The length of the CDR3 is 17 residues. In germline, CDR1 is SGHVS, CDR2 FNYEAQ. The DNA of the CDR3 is TGTGCCAGCAGCTTTGCTGGCGGGGGCGCAACCCCCTACGAGCAGTACTTC. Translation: CASSFAGGGATPYEQYF.

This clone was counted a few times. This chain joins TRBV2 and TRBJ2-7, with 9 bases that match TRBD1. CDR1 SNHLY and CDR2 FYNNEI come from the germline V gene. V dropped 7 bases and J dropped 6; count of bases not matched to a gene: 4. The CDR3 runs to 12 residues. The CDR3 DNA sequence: TGTGCCAGCAACAGGGGGCGCCTCGAGCAGTACTTC. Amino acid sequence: CASNRGRLEQYF.

Written as DNA, the CDR3 is TGTGCCAGCAGCCCTTCGGACAGGAGGCAGTACTTC. Translated, it gives CASSPSDRRQYF. The V and J genes are TRBV7-8 and TRBJ2-4; 7 bases line up with TRBD1. V shed 5 bases and J 13 bases; nucleotides not matched to a gene: 8. CDR1 SGHVS and CDR2 FQNEAQ come from the germline V gene. The CDR3 spans 12 residues.

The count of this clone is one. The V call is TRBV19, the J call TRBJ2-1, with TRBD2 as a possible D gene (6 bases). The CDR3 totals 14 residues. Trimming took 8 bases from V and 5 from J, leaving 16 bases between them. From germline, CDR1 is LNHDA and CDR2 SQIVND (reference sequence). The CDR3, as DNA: TGTGCCAGTTCCCCTGGCAGGGAGGACAATGAGCAGTTCTTC. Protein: CASSPGREDNEQFF.

CDR3 in DNA: TGTGCCAGCAGCCCCGGACAGGTTGGGGAGCAGTACTTC. It specifies CASSPGQVGEQYF. This chain joins TRBV7-2 and TRBJ2-7; 7 bases agree with TRBD1. The ends lost 5 bases at V and 7 bases at J; junction bases unmatched: 8. Germline V gene data show CDR1 as SGHTA and CDR2 as FQGNSA. The CDR3 runs 13 residues.

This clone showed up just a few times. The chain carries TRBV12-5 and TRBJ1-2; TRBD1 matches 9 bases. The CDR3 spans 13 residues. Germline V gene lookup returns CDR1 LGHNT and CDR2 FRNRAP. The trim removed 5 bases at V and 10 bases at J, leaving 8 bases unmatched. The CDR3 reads CASGLTGGLAYTF. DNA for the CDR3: TGTGCTAGTGGTCTTACAGGGGGCCTGGCCTACACCTTC.

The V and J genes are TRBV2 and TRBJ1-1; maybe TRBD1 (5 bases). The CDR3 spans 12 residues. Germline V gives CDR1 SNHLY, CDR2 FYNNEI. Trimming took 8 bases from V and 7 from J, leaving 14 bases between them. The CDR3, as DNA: TGTGCCAGCGGGGGGTTGATATATGAAGCTTTCTTT. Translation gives CASGGLIYEAFF. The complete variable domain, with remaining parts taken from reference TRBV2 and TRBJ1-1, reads EPEVTQTPSHQVTQMGQEVILRCVPISNHLYFYWYRQILGQKVEFLVSFYNNEISEKSEIFDDQFSVERPDGSNFTLKIRSTKLEDSAMYFCASGGLIYEAFFGQGTRLTVV.

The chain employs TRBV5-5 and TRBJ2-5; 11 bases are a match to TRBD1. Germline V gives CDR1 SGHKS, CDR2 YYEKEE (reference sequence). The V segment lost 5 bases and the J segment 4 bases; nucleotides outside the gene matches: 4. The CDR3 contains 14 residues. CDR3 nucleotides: TGTGCCAGCAGGGAGGACAGGGGGCGAGAGACCCAGTACTTC. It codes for CASREDRGRETQYF.

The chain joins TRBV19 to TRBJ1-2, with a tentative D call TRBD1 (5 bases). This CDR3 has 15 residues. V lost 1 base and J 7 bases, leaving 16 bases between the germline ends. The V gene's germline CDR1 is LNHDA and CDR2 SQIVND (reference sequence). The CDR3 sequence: CASSIVQGIGFGYTF. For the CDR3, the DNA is TGTGCCAGTAGTATAGTGCAGGGTATTGGTTTTGGCTACACCTTC.

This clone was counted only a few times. The DNA of the CDR3 is TGTGCCAGTAGTATACAGGGAAACACTGAAGCTTTCTTT. This sequence encodes CASSIQGNTEAFF. The V gene is TRBV19, the J gene TRBJ1-1; the D gene is possibly TRBD1 (5 bases). The CDR3 consists of 13 residues. V dropped 2 bases and J dropped 2 bases, with 6 bases sitting between them. CDR1 is LNHDA and CDR2 is SQIVND in the germline V gene (reference sequence).

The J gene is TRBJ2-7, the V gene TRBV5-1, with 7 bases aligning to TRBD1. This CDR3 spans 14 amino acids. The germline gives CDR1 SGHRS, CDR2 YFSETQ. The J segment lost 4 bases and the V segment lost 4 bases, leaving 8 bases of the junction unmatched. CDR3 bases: TGCGCCAGCAGCCCAGGGGACAGCGGATACGAGCAGTACTTC. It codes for CASSPGDSGYEQYF.

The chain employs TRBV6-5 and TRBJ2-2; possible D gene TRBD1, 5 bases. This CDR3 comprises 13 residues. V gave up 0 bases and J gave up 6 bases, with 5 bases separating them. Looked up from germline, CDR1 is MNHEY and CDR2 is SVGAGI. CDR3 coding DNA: TGTGCCAGCAGTTACTCCAGGGCCGGGGAGCTGTTTTTT. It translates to CASSYSRAGELFF.

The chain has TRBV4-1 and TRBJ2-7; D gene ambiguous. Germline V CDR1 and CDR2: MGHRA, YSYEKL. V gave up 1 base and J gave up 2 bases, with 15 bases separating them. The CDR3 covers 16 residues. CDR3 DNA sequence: TGCGCCAGCAGCCAAGTTTATGAGGTAAAAGCCTACGAGCAGTACTTC. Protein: CASSQVYEVKAYEQYF.

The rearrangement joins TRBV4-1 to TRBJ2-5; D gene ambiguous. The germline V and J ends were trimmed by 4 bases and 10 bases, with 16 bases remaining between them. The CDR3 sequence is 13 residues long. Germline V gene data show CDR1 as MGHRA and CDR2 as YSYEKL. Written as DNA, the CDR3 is TGCGCCAGCAGCCCAGCCTCGAGCGCCTTCCAGTACTTC. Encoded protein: CASSPASSAFQYF.

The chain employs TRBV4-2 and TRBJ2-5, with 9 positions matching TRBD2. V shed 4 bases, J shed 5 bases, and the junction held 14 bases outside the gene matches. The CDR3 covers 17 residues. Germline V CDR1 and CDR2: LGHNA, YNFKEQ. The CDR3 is CASSPLGDSGGRETQYF. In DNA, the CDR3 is TGTGCCAGCAGCCCCCTCGGAGATAGCGGGGGACGGGAGACCCAGTACTTC.